The 2 T cell receptor beta chains below were found in one sample sequenced in a study of cytotoxic CD8 clonotypes in ibrutinib-treated CLL. Sequenced by immunoSEQ multiplex PCR; TCRdb stores in-frame clones only, minus some. Found here are 150,000 or so clones, roughly 88% of them singletons; the top ten hold 3%. The sample was PBMCs, taken at disease progression, from a patient treated with ibrutinib. These receptors were taken from a human donor with chronic lymphocytic leukemia.

The chain has TRBV2 and TRBJ1-1; no reliable D call. CDR3 length: 12 residues. Per germline, CDR1 SNHLY and CDR2 FYNNEI. V was cut by 10 bases and J by 1 base, with 10 bases left in between. This CDR3 is CATRGWNTEAFF. The CDR3, as DNA: TGTGCCACCCGTGGCTGGAACACTGAAGCTTTCTTT. Using reference TRBV2 and TRBJ1-1 for the parts outside the CDR3, the full variable domain is EPEVTQTPSHQVTQMGQEVILRCVPISNHLYFYWYRQILGQKVEFLVSFYNNEISEKSEIFDDQFSVERPDGSNFTLKIRSTKLEDSAMYFCATRGWNTEAFFGQGTRLTVV.

The chain recombines TRBV27 with TRBJ2-7, with 11 positions matching TRBD1. The CDR3 has 17 amino acids. Germline assignment: CDR1 MNHEY and CDR2 SMNVEV (reference sequence). Unmatched junction bases numbered 10, after V lost 1 base and J lost 5 bases. Here the CDR3 reads CASSLFPGQGALHEQYF. The CDR3 region has the DNA TGTGCCAGCAGTTTATTCCCTGGACAGGGGGCGCTCCACGAGCAGTACTTC.